This passage covers 26 T cell receptor beta chains from one sample sequenced in a study of graft-versus-host responses after intestinal transplantation. The method was immunoSEQ multiplex PCR; TCRdb's version includes in-frame clones alone and lacks a portion of them. The table shows approximately 100,000 clones, with approximately 93% occurring only once. No antigen is known for these receptors. The sample was unstimulated CD8+ T cells sorted from spleen or lymph node cells, taken before intestinal transplant. All receptors derive from a human donor who received an intestinal transplant.

This clone showed up just a few times. The chain couples TRBV4-1 to TRBJ2-7, with D possibly TRBD2 on 6 matching bases. The CDR3 totals 13 residues. V was pared by 4 bases and J by 2 bases, with 9 bases between. CDR1 is MGHRA, CDR2 YSYEKL, per germline. This chain's CDR3 is CASSLPGAYEQYF. The DNA of the CDR3 is TGCGCCAGCAGCCTTCCGGGAGCCTACGAGCAGTACTTC.

The chain combines TRBV20-1 with TRBJ1-1; unclear D gene. V lost 3 bases, J lost 7 bases, and 6 bases lay in between. CDR3 size: 10 residues. The germline CDR1 and CDR2 sequences are DFQATT and SNEGSKA (reference sequence). CDR3 in DNA: TGCAGTGCTAGTGGGTTTGAAGCTTTCTTT. It is translated as CSASGFEAFF.

This chain connects TRBV29-1 to TRBJ2-1, with D maybe TRBD2 (5 bases). The V gene lost 3 bases and the J gene lost 8 bases, with 11 bases spanning the gap. CDR1 and CDR2 from the germline V gene are SQVTM and ANQGSEA. This CDR3 is built from 12 residues. The CDR3 sequence is CSVELAGDEQFF. In nucleotides, the CDR3 is TGCAGCGTTGAGCTCGCCGGGGATGAGCAGTTCTTC.

The rearrangement uses TRBV27 and TRBJ2-3; D tentatively fits TRBD1 or TRBD2 (5 bases each). Germline lookup yields CDR1 MNHEY and CDR2 SMNVEV (reference sequence). The CDR3 consists of 15 residues. V gave up 7 bases and J gave up 2 bases, with 16 bases separating them. CDR3 in amino acids: CASTDSPGNTDTQYF. CDR3 in DNA: TGTGCCAGCACAGACAGCCCCGGGAACACAGATACGCAGTATTTT.

The V call is TRBV7-7, the J call TRBJ2-2, with D uncertain. V lost 5 bases and J 0 bases, leaving 13 bases between the germline ends. Germline V gene sequence: CDR1 SSHAT, CDR2 FNYEAQ (reference sequence). This CDR3 comprises 16 residues. CDR3 in DNA: TGTGCCAGCAGCCCGCATGCCCGATCGAACACCGGGGAGCTGTTTTTT. This codes for CASSPHARSNTGELFF.

The V and J genes are TRBV13 and TRBJ2-5, with 8 nucleotides matching TRBD2. The J segment lost 4 bases and the V segment lost 4 bases, leaving 11 bases of the junction unmatched. The CDR3 runs 16 residues. Germline V gene lookup returns CDR1 PRHDT and CDR2 FYEKMQ (reference sequence). The CDR3 DNA reads TGTGCCAGCAGCTCCGGTTTTTTTAGCGGGGCAGAGACCCAGTACTTC. It translates to CASSSGFFSGAETQYF.

This clone was detected once. The chain recombines TRBV1 with TRBJ2-4; the D call of TRBD2 is as the table states it, not checked on the DNA. TRBV1 is deemed a pseudogene. The CDR3 is 18 amino acids. DNA of the CDR3: TGCACCAGCAGCCAAGCCCGAGTCCGGGGGATGATCGAAAACATTCAGTACTTC. Protein: CTSSQARVRGMIENIQYF.

V gene TRBV25-1 combines with J gene TRBJ2-3; TRBD2 aligns across 12 bases. CDR1 and CDR2 (germline): MGHDK, SYGVNS. The CDR3 runs to 18 residues. With V trimmed by 4 bases and J by 1 base, 9 bases remained unmatched. CDR3 sequence (DNA): TGTGCCAGCAGTGGAAGGACTAGCGGGGTACGGGGCACAGATACGCAGTATTTT. As protein: CASSGRTSGVRGTDTQYF.

This clone has a handful of counts. The chain combines TRBV6-1 with TRBJ1-5; D unclear. The germline V gene encodes CDR1 MNHNS and CDR2 SASEGT. Trimming removed 6 bases at V and 4 bases at J, with 13 bases between. This CDR3 has 14 amino acids. CDR3 sequence (DNA): TGTGCCAGCAGAACAGAGGTCGAGAATCAGCCCCAGCATTTT. Translation gives CASRTEVENQPQHF.

Note on this clone: Other DNA sequences in this specimen translate into the identical CDR3. The chain joins TRBV7-9 to TRBJ2-1; D call uncertain. V was pared by 1 base and J by 7 bases, with 5 bases between. This CDR3 spans 12 amino acids. From germline, CDR1 is SEHNR and CDR2 FQNEAQ (reference sequence). This CDR3 is CASSLGANEQFF. CDR3 nucleotide sequence: TGTGCCAGCAGCTTAGGGGCTAATGAGCAGTTCTTC.

This clone showed up just once. This chain uses TRBV5-8 with TRBJ2-4; D gene ambiguous. V dropped 2 bases and J dropped 1 base, with 25 bases sitting between them. Germline CDR1 is SGHTS and CDR2 is YDEGEE. This CDR3 has 20 amino acids. This chain's CDR3 is CASSLLARIGHNAAKNIQYF. The CDR3 DNA sequence: TGTGCCAGCAGCTTACTTGCACGGATCGGCCACAATGCTGCCAAAAACATTCAGTACTTC.

The V call is TRBV7-2, the J call TRBJ2-7, with 7 bases aligning to TRBD2. Germline loops: CDR1 SGHTA, CDR2 FQGNSA. V shed 3 bases, J shed 3 bases, and the junction held 5 bases outside the gene matches. The CDR3 sequence is 14 residues long. The CDR3 nucleotides are TGTGCCAGCAGCTTCCCCGGACTAGGCTACGAGCAGTACTTC. Translated, it gives CASSFPGLGYEQYF.

The gene calls are TRBV7-6 and TRBJ2-3; 9 bases line up with TRBD2. The V and J ends lost 1 base and 4 bases, in that order; junction bases with no gene match: 3. The CDR3 totals 15 residues. Germline V gene sequence: CDR1 SGHVS, CDR2 FNYEAQ. The CDR3 DNA sequence: TGTGCCAGCAGCTTAGTTCTAGCGGGGTCAGATACGCAGTATTTT. Translation: CASSLVLAGSDTQYF.

The rearrangement uses TRBV11-2 and TRBJ1-1, with 8 positions matching TRBD1. The CDR3 totals 15 residues. Losses at the gene ends were 4 bases for V and 1 base for J; bases not matched to a gene: 5. CDR1 is SGHAT, CDR2 FQNNGV, per germline. This chain's CDR3 is CASSSTGGRNTEAFF. The CDR3, as DNA: TGTGCCAGCAGCTCCACAGGGGGTCGGAACACTGAAGCTTTCTTT.

The chain links TRBV6-5 to TRBJ1-3, with 7 nucleotides matching TRBD1. Germline V CDR1 and CDR2: MNHEY, SVGAGI. The CDR3 is 15 residues long. The V gene end was trimmed by 0 bases and the J gene end by 2 bases; junction bases not matched to a gene: 1. The CDR3 DNA reads as TGTGCCAGCAGTTACTCCGGGACAGCTGGAAACACCATATATTTT. Translation: CASSYSGTAGNTIYF.

V is TRBV7-9 and J is TRBJ2-3; a weak D match, TRBD2 (5 bases). Per the germline V gene, CDR1 is SEHNR and CDR2 is FQNEAQ (reference sequence). This CDR3 comprises 16 residues. Trimming took off 1 base at V and 5 bases at J, with 16 bases between the two ends. CDR3 sequence (DNA): TGTGCCAGCAGCTTAGGGACCGGGCGGGCAATAGATACGCAGTATTTT. Translation: CASSLGTGRAIDTQYF.

The chain joins TRBV11-2 to TRBJ2-5; 9 bases map to TRBD1. CDR1 and CDR2 from the germline V gene are SGHAT and FQNNGV. The CDR3 is 17 amino acids. V dropped 5 bases and J dropped 6; count of bases not matched to a gene: 16. CDR3 region: CASSPSRDRADSKTQYF. In DNA, the CDR3 is TGTGCCAGCAGCCCAAGTCGGGACAGGGCAGATTCGAAGACCCAGTACTTC.

The rearrangement links TRBV30 to TRBJ2-1; the D gene is possibly TRBD1 (5 bases). The CDR3 has 14 residues. CDR1 and CDR2 (germline): GTSNPN, SVGIG (reference sequence). Trimming shortened V by 4 bases and J by 0 bases, and 10 bases separated the two germline ends. This chain's CDR3 is CAWTGYNSYNEQFF. The CDR3 DNA sequence: TGTGCCTGGACAGGGTACAACTCCTACAATGAGCAGTTCTTC.

V is TRBV6-1 and J is TRBJ2-5; TRBD2 matches 10 bases. Trimming cost V 6 bases and J 2 bases; bases outside gene matches: 6. This CDR3 region has 15 residues. From germline, CDR1 is MNHNS and CDR2 SASEGT. The CDR3 reads CASRDSGGNQETQYF. The DNA of the CDR3 is TGTGCCAGCAGGGATAGCGGGGGGAATCAAGAGACCCAGTACTTC.

In this sample, this clone turned up once. The chain joins TRBV11-3 to TRBJ2-1; no clear D gene. Germline CDR1 is SGHNT and CDR2 is YENEEA. Between the trimmed V and J ends, which lost 5 bases and 4 bases, there was a span of 12 bases. The CDR3 has 14 amino acids. CDR3 sequence: CASSKNPDYNEQFF. DNA of the CDR3: TGTGCCAGCAGCAAAAACCCGGATTACAATGAGCAGTTCTTC.

The V gene is TRBV4-1, the J gene TRBJ1-2; the match to TRBD1 covers 9 bases. This CDR3 spans 17 amino acids. Germline V CDR1 and CDR2: MGHRA, YSYEKL. V gave up 0 bases and J gave up 2 bases; unmatched junction bases: 7. The CDR3 protein is CASSQDPGTGLNYGYTF. The CDR3 DNA follows: TGCGCCAGCAGCCAAGATCCTGGGACAGGGCTCAACTATGGCTACACCTTC.

This clone was seen more than once but under ten times. J is TRBJ1-1 and V is TRBV7-9, with a possible D match to TRBD1 (6 bases). CDR1 SEHNR and CDR2 FQNEAQ come from the germline V gene (reference sequence). The CDR3 has 13 residues. V shed 8 bases and J shed 6 bases, with 16 bases lying between them. The CDR3 sequence is CASAPAGEPEAFF. CDR3 sequence (DNA): TGTGCCAGCGCTCCTGCAGGGGAGCCTGAAGCTTTCTTT.

This clone was seen just once. The rearrangement uses TRBV4-1 and TRBJ2-2; no clear D. The V end lost 1 base, the J end lost 4 bases, and 10 bases lay between the germline ends. The CDR3 length is 15 residues. Per germline, CDR1 MGHRA and CDR2 YSYEKL. This CDR3 is CASSQVGGFTGELFF. CDR3 DNA sequence: TGCGCCAGCAGCCAAGTGGGCGGATTCACCGGGGAGCTGTTTTTT.

In this sample, this clone turned up a few times. The chain combines TRBV6-5 with TRBJ1-1, with TRBD1 as a possible D gene (5 bases). Germline loops: CDR1 MNHEY, CDR2 SVGAGI. Deletions cut 2 bases from V and 7 bases from J, with 17 bases between. The CDR3 loop spans 15 amino acids. The CDR3 DNA sequence: TGTGCCAGCAGTTACATCGGGGGGTTTCGGGGTGAAGCTTTCTTT. Encoded protein: CASSYIGGFRGEAFF.

This CDR3 reads CASSVSGSNAITPYNEQFF. DNA for the CDR3: TGTGCCAGCAGCGTCAGCGGGTCAAACGCCATAACTCCTTACAATGAGCAGTTCTTC. The chain is built from TRBV9 and TRBJ2-1, with D possibly TRBD2 on 6 matching bases. The V and J ends lost 2 bases and 4 bases respectively, with 25 bases between them. This CDR3 has 19 amino acids. The germline V gene encodes CDR1 SGDLS and CDR2 YYNGEE.

The DNA for the CDR3 is TGTGCCAGCAGTTTATGGCGGGGGGCCTACGAGCAGTACTTC. Its translation is CASSLWRGAYEQYF. The rearrangement uses TRBV28 and TRBJ2-7, with 8 positions matching TRBD2. V was clipped by 0 bases and J by 2 bases; unmatched bases: 0. This CDR3 is 14 amino acids long. Looked up from germline, CDR1 is MDHEN and CDR2 is SYDVKM.